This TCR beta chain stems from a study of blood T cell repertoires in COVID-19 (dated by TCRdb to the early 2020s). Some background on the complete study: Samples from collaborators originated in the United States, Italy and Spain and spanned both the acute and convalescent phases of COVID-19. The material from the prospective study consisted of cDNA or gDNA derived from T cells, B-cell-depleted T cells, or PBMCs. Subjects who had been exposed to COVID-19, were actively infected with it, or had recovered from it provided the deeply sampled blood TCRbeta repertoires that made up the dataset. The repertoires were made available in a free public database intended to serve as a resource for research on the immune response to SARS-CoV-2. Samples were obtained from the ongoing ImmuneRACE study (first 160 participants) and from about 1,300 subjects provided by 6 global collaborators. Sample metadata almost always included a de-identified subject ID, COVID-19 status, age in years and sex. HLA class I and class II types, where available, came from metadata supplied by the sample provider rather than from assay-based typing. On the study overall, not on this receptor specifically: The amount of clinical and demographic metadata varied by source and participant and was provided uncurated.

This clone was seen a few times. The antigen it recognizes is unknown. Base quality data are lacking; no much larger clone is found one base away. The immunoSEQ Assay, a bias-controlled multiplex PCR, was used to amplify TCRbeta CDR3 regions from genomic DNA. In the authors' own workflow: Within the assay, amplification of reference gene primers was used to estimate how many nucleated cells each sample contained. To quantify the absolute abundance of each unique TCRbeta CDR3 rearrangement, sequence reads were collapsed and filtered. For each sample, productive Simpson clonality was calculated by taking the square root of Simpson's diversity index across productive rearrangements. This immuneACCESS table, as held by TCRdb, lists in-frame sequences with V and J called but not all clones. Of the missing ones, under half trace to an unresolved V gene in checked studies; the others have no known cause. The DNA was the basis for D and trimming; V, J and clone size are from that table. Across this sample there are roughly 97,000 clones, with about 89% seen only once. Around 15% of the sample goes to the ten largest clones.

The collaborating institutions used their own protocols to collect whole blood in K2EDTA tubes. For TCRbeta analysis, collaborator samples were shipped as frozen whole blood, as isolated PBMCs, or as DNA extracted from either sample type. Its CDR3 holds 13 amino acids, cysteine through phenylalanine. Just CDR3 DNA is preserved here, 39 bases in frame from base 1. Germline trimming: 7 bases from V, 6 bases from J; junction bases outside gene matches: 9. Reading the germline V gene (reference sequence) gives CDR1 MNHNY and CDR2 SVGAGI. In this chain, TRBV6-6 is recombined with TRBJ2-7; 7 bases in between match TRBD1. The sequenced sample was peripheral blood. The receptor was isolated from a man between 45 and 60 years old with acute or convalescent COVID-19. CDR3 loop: CASTLTGSGEQYF. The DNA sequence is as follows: TGTGCCAGCACCTTGACAGGGTCAGGCGAGCAGTACTTC.